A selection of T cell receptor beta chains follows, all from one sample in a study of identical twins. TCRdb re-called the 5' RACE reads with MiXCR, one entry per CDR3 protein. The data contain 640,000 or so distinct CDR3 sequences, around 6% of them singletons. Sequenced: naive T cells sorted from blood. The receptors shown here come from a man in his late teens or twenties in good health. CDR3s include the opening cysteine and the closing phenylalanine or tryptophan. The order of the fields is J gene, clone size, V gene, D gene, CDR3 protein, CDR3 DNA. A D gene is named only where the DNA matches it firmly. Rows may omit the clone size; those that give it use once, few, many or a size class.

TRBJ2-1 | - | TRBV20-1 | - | CSAIIAGSPLVEQFF | TGCAGTGCTATTATTGCGGGTAGCCCTTTGGTTGAGCAGTTCTTC
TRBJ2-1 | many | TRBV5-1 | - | CASSQGYNEQFF | TGCGCCAGCAGCCAGGGATACAATGAGCAGTTCTTC
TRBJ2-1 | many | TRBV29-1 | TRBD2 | CSVEDLSGRGNNEQFF | TGCAGCGTTGAAGATCTTAGCGGGAGGGGCAACAATGAGCAGTTCTTC
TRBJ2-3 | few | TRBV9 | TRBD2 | CASAMGLANTNTQYF | TGTGCCAGCGCGATGGGACTAGCGAATACCAATACGCAGTATTTT
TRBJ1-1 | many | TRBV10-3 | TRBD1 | CAISETLTGMNTEAFF | TGTGCCATCAGTGAGACGTTGACAGGGATGAACACTGAAGCTTTCTTT
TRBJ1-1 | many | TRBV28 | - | CASSSSGSSVGLF | TGTGCCAGCAGTTCCTCAGGGTCCTCGGTGGGACTATTT
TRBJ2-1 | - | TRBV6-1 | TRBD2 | CASSESGGSNEQFF | TGTGCCAGCAGCGAAAGCGGGGGTTCCAATGAGCAGTTCTTC
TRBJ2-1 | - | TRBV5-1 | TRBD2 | CASSFLSGSGFGYNEQFF | TGCGCCAGCAGCTTCCTTAGCGGGAGTGGGTTTGGGTACAATGAGCAGTTCTTC
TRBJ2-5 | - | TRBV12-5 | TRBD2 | CASGWVGTSGPETQYF | TGTGCTAGTGGTTGGGTCGGGACTAGCGGTCCGGAGACCCAGTACTTC
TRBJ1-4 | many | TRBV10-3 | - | CATGATNEKLFF | TGTGCCACGGGGGCAACTAATGAAAAACTGTTTTTT
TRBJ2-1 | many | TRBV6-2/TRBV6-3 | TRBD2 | CASSYSLVAGYNEQFF | TGTGCCAGCAGTTACTCGTTGGTAGCGGGATACAATGAGCAGTTCTTC
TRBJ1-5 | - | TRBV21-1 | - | CASNQGQTDNSNQPQHF | TGTGCCAGCAACCAAGGACAGACAGACAATTCAAATCAGCCCCAGCATTTT
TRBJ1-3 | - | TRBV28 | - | CASTWGEFFSGNTIYF | TGTGCCAGCACCTGGGGTGAATTTTTCTCTGGAAACACCATATATTTT
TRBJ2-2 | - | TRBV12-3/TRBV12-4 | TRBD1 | CASSRRTGTTGELFF | TGTGCCAGCAGCCGCCGGACAGGAACTACCGGGGAGCTGTTTTTT
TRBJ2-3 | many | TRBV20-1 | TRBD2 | CSAGRDISGSSRTQYF | TGCAGTGCTGGAAGAGATATTAGCGGGAGCTCCAGGACGCAGTATTTT
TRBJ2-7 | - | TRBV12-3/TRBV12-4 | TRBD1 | CASSPLGTGTNEQYF | TGTGCCAGCAGTCCCCTTGGGACAGGGACCAACGAGCAGTACTTC
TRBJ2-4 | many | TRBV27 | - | CASSPVNKNIQYF | TGTGCCAGCAGTCCTGTGAATAAAAACATTCAGTACTTC
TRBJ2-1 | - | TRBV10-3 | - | CAISEGYGGNEQFF | TGTGCCATCAGTGAGGGGTACGGGGGCAATGAGCAGTTCTTC
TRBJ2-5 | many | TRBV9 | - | CASSSSGFQETQYF | TGTGCCAGCAGCTCCTCGGGGTTCCAAGAGACCCAGTACTTC
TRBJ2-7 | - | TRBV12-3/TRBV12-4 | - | CASSLVPMGQYF | TGTGCCAGCAGTTTAGTGCCCATGGGGCAGTACTTC
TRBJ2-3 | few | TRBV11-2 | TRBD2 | CASSLEGLAGRFTDTQYF | TGTGCCAGCAGCTTAGAAGGGCTAGCGGGACGTTTCACAGATACGCAGTATTTT
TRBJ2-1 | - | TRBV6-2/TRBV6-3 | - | CASRAVGVFNEQFF | TGTGCCAGCAGGGCGGTTGGAGTCTTCAATGAGCAGTTCTTC
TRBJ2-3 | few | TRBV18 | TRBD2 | CASSPRTSGTDTQYF | TGTGCCAGCTCACCTCGGACTAGCGGCACAGATACGCAGTATTTT
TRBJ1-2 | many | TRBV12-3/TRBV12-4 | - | CASSPSGSGYTF | TGTGCCAGCAGTCCCTCAGGTAGCGGCTACACCTTC
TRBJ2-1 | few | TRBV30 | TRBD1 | CAWLPGQGNEQFF | TGTGCCTGGTTGCCGGGACAGGGCAATGAGCAGTTCTTC
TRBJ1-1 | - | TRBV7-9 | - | CASVGVSVTEAFF | TGTGCCAGCGTAGGGGTGTCGGTCACTGAAGCTTTCTTT
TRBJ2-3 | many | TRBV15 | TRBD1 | CATSRLGQGETDTQYF | TGTGCCACCAGCAGACTGGGACAGGGGGAAACAGATACGCAGTATTTT
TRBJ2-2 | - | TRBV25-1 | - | CASIPPEGSPGELFF | TGTGCCAGCATCCCCCCAGAGGGGTCCCCCGGGGAGCTGTTTTTT
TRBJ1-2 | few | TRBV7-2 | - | CASSSRARGYTF | TGTGCCAGCAGCTCGCGGGCAAGGGGCTACACCTTC
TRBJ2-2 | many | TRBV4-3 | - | CASSLIGGTGELFF | TGCGCCAGCAGCCTAATAGGGGGTACCGGGGAGCTGTTTTTT
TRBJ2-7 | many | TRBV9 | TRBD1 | CASSGTGNEQYF | TGTGCCAGCAGCGGGACAGGGAACGAGCAGTACTTC
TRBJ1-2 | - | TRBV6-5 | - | CASSAGNGYTF | TGTGCCAGCAGTGCAGGCAACGGCTACACCTTC
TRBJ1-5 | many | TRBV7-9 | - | CASSLGSGSQHF | TGTGCCAGCAGCTTAGGCAGCGGGTCCCAGCATTTT
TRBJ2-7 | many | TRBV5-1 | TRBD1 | CASSPPRTGQGGYEQYF | TGCGCCAGCAGCCCCCCGAGAACTGGACAGGGGGGATACGAGCAGTACTTC
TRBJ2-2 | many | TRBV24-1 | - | CATSDWTGNTGELFF | TGTGCCACCAGTGATTGGACGGGAAACACCGGGGAGCTGTTTTTT
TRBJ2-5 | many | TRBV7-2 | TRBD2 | CASSLVWGGRGRETQYF | TGTGCCAGCAGCTTAGTATGGGGCGGGAGGGGCAGAGAGACCCAGTACTTC
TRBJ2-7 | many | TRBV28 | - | CASTQTALGNPYEQYF | TGTGCCAGCACTCAGACGGCGTTGGGTAACCCCTACGAGCAGTACTTC
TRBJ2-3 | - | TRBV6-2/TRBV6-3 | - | CASRGGLGRTSTDTQYF | TGTGCCAGCAGGGGGGGCCTCGGCCGAACTAGCACAGATACGCAGTATTTT
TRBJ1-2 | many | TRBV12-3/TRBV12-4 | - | CASGDSGYTF | TGTGCCAGCGGAGACAGTGGCTACACCTTC
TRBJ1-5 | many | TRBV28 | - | CASSFFGGSNQPQHF | TGTGCCAGCAGTTTTTTCGGGGGAAGCAATCAGCCCCAGCATTTT
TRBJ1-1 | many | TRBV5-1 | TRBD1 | CASSWGQGWNTEAFF | TGCGCCAGCAGCTGGGGACAGGGTTGGAACACTGAAGCTTTCTTT
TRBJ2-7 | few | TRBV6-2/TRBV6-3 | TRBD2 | CATSGMDYEQYF | TGTGCCACCAGCGGGATGGATTACGAGCAGTACTTC
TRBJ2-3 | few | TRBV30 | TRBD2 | CAWRARGRDTQYF | TGTGCCTGGAGAGCGCGCGGGAGAGATACGCAGTATTTT
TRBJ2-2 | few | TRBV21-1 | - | CASSNTGRREFTGELFF | TGTGCCAGCAGCAATACGGGCCGCCGGGAGTTCACCGGGGAGCTGTTTTTT
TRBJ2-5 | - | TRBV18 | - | CASSPDGAGRLETQYF | TGTGCCAGCTCACCGGATGGTGCCGGGAGACTTGAGACCCAGTACTTC
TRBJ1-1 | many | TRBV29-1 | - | CSVAATSNTEAFF | TGCAGCGTTGCCGCTACCTCCAACACTGAAGCTTTCTTT
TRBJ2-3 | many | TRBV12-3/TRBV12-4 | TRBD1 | CASSRQGAVTDTQYF | TGTGCCAGCAGTAGACAGGGGGCCGTGACAGATACGCAGTATTTT
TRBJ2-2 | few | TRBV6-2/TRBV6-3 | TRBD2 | CAISLAGVLFGGELFF | TGTGCCATCTCCCTAGCGGGAGTCTTATTTGGCGGGGAGCTGTTTTTT